This paragraph covers one TCR beta chain sequence. The specificity of this receptor is unknown. One base away there is no much larger clone; base qualities are not given. The identical CDR3 is also encoded by other nucleotide sequences in the sample. The sample is drawn from a study of cytomegalovirus exposure and HLA in healthy donors (TCRdb year 2017). Broadly, across the study: An earlier analysis of approximately 640 of the donors reported 250 to 300 Gb of sequence data and roughly 100 million unique TCR beta sequences from 150 million to 200 million T cells. The study combined high-throughput TCR immunosequencing, statistical association of individual TCRs with disease status, and machine learning to predict cytomegalovirus infection status. In an earlier analysis of roughly 540 of the donors, high-throughput TCR beta sequencing was used to judge whether each TCR beta V gene segment behaved as functional or pseudogenic. Donor age, sex, ethnicity and CMV serostatus were collected together with the repertoire data. Of the approximately 400 genotyped donors, 75% to 85% were placed in the genetic ancestry cluster associated with self-reported Caucasian donors. HLA typing covered class I and class II loci at four-digit resolution. The number of donors typed differed by locus, with roughly 620-630 for A, B, C, DRB1 and DQB1, roughly 520 for DQA1, under 610 for DPA1, and some 450 for DPB1. A separate validation cohort of roughly 130 different subjects was used in addition to the 666-subject first cohort. Roughly five DR-DQ haplotypes were treated as single units for association and clustering because of strong linkage in the cohort. A later analysis re-analyzed previously published TCR beta repertoires from about 600 donors and added high-resolution HLA genotyping to study TCR occurrence patterns. The study aimed to test whether signatures of past pathogen exposure could be identified by cataloging public T cell receptors. The study used immunosequencing to profile the T cell repertoires of several hundred subjects and linked those repertoires to cytomegalovirus serostatus. Every repertoire in the discovery cohort had been generated on one and the same sequencing platform. A later genetic analysis took genome-wide SNP genotypes for about 55% of the 666 donors and used that subset as a discovery cohort. An early release covering roughly 600 HLA-typed donors comprised approximately 290 gigabases of sequencing data and tens of millions of unique TCR sequences. In the later analysis, no new phenotypic data were used to find candidate immune exposures; instead, reliance was placed on TCR beta sequences and their occurrence across donors. Among over 350 genotyped donors of the cohort, an average of approximately 240,000 unique TCR beta nucleotide sequences were sequenced per donor, approximately 20% of them non-productive.

The cohort comprised some 680 healthy bone marrow donors. Cohort members were all nominally healthy when sampled, although unrecorded immune exposures were likely present. The donor tested CMV seropositive, placing the donor among the 289 seropositive members of the cohort. Every donor gave a peripheral blood sample, and the peripheral blood mononuclear cells from that sample were used for TCR beta sequencing. The Qiagen DNeasy Blood Extraction Kit was used to extract genomic DNA from the blood cell samples. The library was made by the immunoSEQ multiplex PCR assay. The multiplex PCR relied on a mix of 60 forward primers for TCR Vbeta segments and 13 reverse primers for TCR Jbeta segments. A multiplex PCR assay on genomic DNA amplified the CDR3 region of rearranged TCR beta genes. The amplified TCR beta libraries were sequenced on the Illumina HiSeq System as 87-base-pair reads. Under the source paper's analysis protocol: In a later analysis, around 80 million unique TCR beta chains were counted across the 500 to 700 repertoires, and approximately 11 million of these chains were shared by at least two donors. Raw reads were error-corrected and collapsed into unique sequences by a nearest-neighbor algorithm in which closely related sequences were merged to remove PCR and sequencing errors. To assign V, D and J gene segments, CDR3 sequences were aligned to IMGT reference sequences. For a sequence to be retained, at least a six-nucleotide match to both a V gene segment and a J gene segment was required. A rearrangement counted as productive if the CDR3 had no stop codons and remained in frame with V and J, and every other rearrangement counted as non-productive. Following IMGT convention, CDR3 was defined as the stretch from the second conserved V-encoded cysteine to the conserved J-encoded phenylalanine. Sequences without an unambiguous match to a single V gene segment were excluded from the earlier analysis of 450 to 650 of the donors. In an earlier analysis of about 590 of the donors, a V segment was called functional when productive rearrangements were above 56.7%, and segregating when the standard deviation between donors exceeded 5%. A statistical classification framework was built to diagnose cytomegalovirus status from the catalog of TCR beta chain sequences. In a later analysis, V and J genes were assigned by comparing TCR nucleotide sequences against IMGT/GENE-DB human TR gene sequences. The TCRdist pipeline was used in a later analysis to assign CDR3 sequences and most-parsimonious VDJ recombination scenarios. A later analysis defined each TCR beta chain by its CDR3 amino acid sequence plus V-gene family, and excluded reads lacking a unique V-gene family. A later analysis removed roughly 590 highly shared, low-generation-probability nucleotide sequences to deal with suspected cross-contamination and a sequencing artifact. For each public chain, a later analysis derived a clonal expansion index from normalized ranks of inferred template counts within each repertoire. In a later analysis, generation probabilities were computed with a VDJ recombination model fitted to out-of-frame rearrangements, and the resulting probabilities were checked against IGoR. Hypergeometric tests were used in a later analysis to score TCR-TCR, TCR-HLA and TCR-CMV co-occurrence, with a repertoire-size bias correction applied to the TCR pairs. To estimate false discovery rates, a later analysis permuted the HLA or CMV assignments 20 times. In a later analysis, co-occurring TCRs were grouped using DBSCAN, with TCRdist sequence similarity added in when clustering inside HLA-allele-positive subsets. Co-occurrence clustering excluded repertoires with fewer than 30,000 or more than 120,000 public chains, plus five with anomalous nucleotide sharing. The source is immuneACCESS, and TCRdb retained only in-frame sequences with V and J called. Part of the clones is not carried over; for the studies checked, unresolved V genes explain less than half of this, and the remainder is unexplained. From that table come the V and J calls and clone size; the DNA was used to work out D and trimming. The sample records approximately 150,000 clones, roughly 65% of which are singletons. The ten largest account for around 4% of the sample.

What the research found in general, with its limitations: In a later analysis, most CMV-associated TCR beta chains were found to appear HLA-restricted, with HLA associations seemingly driven largely by CMV exposure. In a later analysis, several top co-occurrence clusters were reported to appear linked to parvovirus B19, influenza, CMV and Epstein-Barr virus. The only immune exposure information available for the cohort was CMV serostatus. Because counts were too low, some 17 rarely observed V segments, including chromosome 9 orphons, were left out of the earlier analysis of about 500 of the donors. The authors suggested that the approach could potentially be extended to other disease states and immunological phenotypes. Assigning TCR associations to individual alleles was difficult when HLA alleles, especially DR and DQ, strongly co-occurred. A group of highly shared sequence variants was considered likely to be a technical artifact of the sequencing pipeline. A further reported finding was that TCR beta sequences accurately predicted the HLA-A and HLA-B alleles for most subjects in the first cohort. Because HLA typing was missing for some donors at each locus, association tests included only the typed subset. In a later genetic analysis, fewer N-insertions in productive TCRs were reported among donors in an Asian-associated ancestry cluster than the roughly 640-donor mean. Across donors, most TCR sequences were observed very rarely, whereas some public TCRs were present in many individuals. In vitro tests confirmed that a few of the cytomegalovirus-associated TCR beta chains recognize cytomegalovirus antigens. Correlated functional status among segregating V segments might reflect linkage disequilibrium, but an unknown experimental factor could not be ruled out. In the study, around 150 TCR beta chains were listed as associated with cytomegalovirus. In an earlier analysis of some 550 of the donors, most TCR beta V segments were observed in productive rearrangements about 90% or about 30% of the time, broadly matching IMGT annotations. The presence/absence analyses assumed that sequencing depth was roughly uniform across donors, and that assumption may not be true. This cohort had only TCR beta chains sequenced, and the lack of alpha or paired-chain data limited which features could be detected. Compared with equally common non-associated chains, HLA-associated TCR beta chains in a later analysis were more clonally expanded and had lower generation probabilities. An association between a missense DCLRE1C variant and V-gene and J-gene trimming of TCR beta chains was found in a later genetic analysis and replicated in an independent cohort. The classifier was reported to diagnose cytomegalovirus status with high specificity and sensitivity in both the original and validation cohorts. In a later analysis, some 17,000 TCR beta sequences were associated with specific HLA alleles at a false discovery rate of 0.05. According to a later analysis, TCR association rates differed among HLA loci, with DRB1 alleles showing the most associated TCRs and HLA-C alleles showing the fewest.

The sequenced sample consisted of PBMCs. This TCR was recovered from a young woman in good health and CMV-seropositive.

In nucleotide form, the sequence is TGTGCCAGCTCATTGGGACAGGGCGAGACCCAGTACTTC. Its protein is CASSLGQGETQYF. The chain is assembled from TRBV18 and TRBJ2-5; 9 junctional bases match TRBD1. Its CDR3 holds 13 amino acids, cysteine through phenylalanine. This entry keeps only the CDR3 DNA: 39 bases, framed from base 1. V is cut back by 5 bases and J by 5 bases, with 3 bases in the junction unmatched. CDR1 and CDR2 were assigned from the germline V gene as KGHSH and LQKENI.